The entry that follows covers one T cell receptor beta chain sequence. The antigen is undetermined. These data originate in a study of cytotoxic CD8 clonotypes in ibrutinib-treated CLL. Study-wide background: Included were approximately 10 relapsed/refractory and 15 treatment-naive patients, of whom approximately 18 were IGHV unmutated. After a median of about 62 months, some 15 patients stayed remitted and about 12 progressed; responses had been partial in 24 and complete in 2.

General observations from the study: Public clonotypes (which were uncommon) either contracted or remained stable on treatment.

V lost 1 base to trimming and J lost 0 bases, with 8 bases between them. The CDR3 has 15 amino acids. Germline CDR1 is SGHAT and CDR2 is FQNNGV. Assay used: immunoSEQ multiplex PCR; TCRdb lists only in-frame clones, some missing. The repertoire holds 15,000 to 20,000 clones, with approximately 81% as singletons. Cryopreserved PBMCs provided around 1.9 micrograms of genomic DNA for the TCR beta libraries. The chain uses TRBV11-2 and TRBJ2-3; D is ambiguous. Material: PBMCs, obtained before ibrutinib treatment. The receptor was derived from a human donor with chronic lymphocytic leukemia. CDR3 in DNA: TGTGCCAGCAGCTTAGGGCAGAGTAGCACAGATACGCAGTATTTT. It is translated as CASSLGQSSTDTQYF.